What follows describes a single TCR beta chain. The antigen remains undetermined. This specimen belongs to a study of response to subunit inactivated influenza vaccine. Study-level results: Few additional T cells are recruited per seasonal influenza vaccination, authors suggested.

Germline CDR1 and CDR2: SGHAT and FQNNGV. CDR3 length: 17 amino acids. With 2 bases removed from V and 7 bases from J, the gap between germline ends came to 21 bases. MiXCR was run by TCRdb on the RT-PCR reads, yielding one entry per CDR3 protein. The table records about 700,000 distinct CDR3 sequences, approximately 13% of them present only once. The chain has TRBV11-2 and TRBJ2-1; maybe TRBD2 (5 bases). Sequencing used PBMCs from blood, obtained around 14 days before vaccination. The sequence was collected from a man aged 45-65 years who received an inactivated influenza vaccine. The CDR3 nucleotides are TGTGCCAGCAGCTTACTGTGGTCTTCGGGATCCGCTAATGAGCAGTTCTTC. Its protein is CASSLLWSSGSANEQFF.